The TCR beta chain described here comes from a study of shared clonotypes between healthy human individuals. Nashville, Tennessee was home to all donors, who were Caucasian adults. Extraction of genomic DNA in unsorted samples used about 90 million PBMCs. The data were produced by immunoSEQ multiplex PCR, yet TCRdb's version contains in-frame clones alone and is incomplete. The sample records some 480,000 clones, around three quarters being singletons. Between the trimmed V and J ends, which lost 2 bases and 0 bases, there was a span of 9 bases. The CDR3 runs 16 residues. CDR1 is SGHRS, CDR2 YFSETQ, per germline.

The chain uses TRBV5-1 and TRBJ2-6; D gene uncertain. This sequence was found in a woman between 35 and 50 years old in good health. Some clones in this sample may be carry-over from other donors' samples. The sequencing sample was made of PBMCs. DNA for the CDR3: TGCGCCAGCAGCTTCGGCAGGAGCTCTGGGGCCAACGTCCTGACTTTC. It encodes CASSFGRSSGANVLTF.